One and the same sample provided the 5 T cell receptor beta chains below, sequenced in a study of blood T cell repertoires in COVID-19. TCRdb keeps only in-frame clones here, not all; method: immunoSEQ multiplex PCR. This sample has about 140,000 clones, with 65% to 90% found just once. What was sequenced was peripheral blood. Receptors were obtained from a man between 50 and 59 years old with acute or convalescent COVID-19.

J is TRBJ1-5 and V is TRBV27, with TRBD1 matching 7 bases. J was trimmed by 6 bases and V by 4 bases; bases with no gene match: 15. The germline V gene has CDR1 MNHEY and CDR2 SMNVEV (reference sequence). The CDR3 runs 17 residues. The CDR3 coding sequence is TGTGCCAGCAGTTGGACTCCCGGGACAGCATTTGCTCAGCCCCAGCATTTT. It translates to CASSWTPGTAFAQPQHF.

This chain joins TRBV29-1 and TRBJ1-2; 10 nucleotides line up with TRBD1. Germline lookup yields CDR1 SQVTM and CDR2 ANQGSEA. The trim removed 1 base at V and 4 bases at J, leaving 6 bases unmatched. This CDR3 is built from 15 residues. The CDR3 nucleotides read TGCAGCGTTGAAGTGACAGGGGGCCGGACCTATGGCTACACCTTC. Translating gives CSVEVTGGRTYGYTF.

The chain uses TRBV5-6 and TRBJ1-6, with D tentatively TRBD1 (6 bases). From germline, CDR1 is SGHDT and CDR2 YYEEEE. V gave up 6 bases and J gave up 8 bases, with 15 bases separating them. This CDR3 is 14 amino acids long. The CDR3 DNA sequence: TGTGCCAGCACCTCAGGGGTCGGACATTCACCCCTCCACTTT. It translates to CASTSGVGHSPLHF.

The J gene is TRBJ1-6, the V gene TRBV5-1, with a tentative D call TRBD1 (6 bases). V lost 0 bases, J lost 9 bases, and 13 bases lay in between. CDR3 length equals 15 residues. CDR1 is SGHRS, CDR2 YFSETQ, per germline. The CDR3 DNA follows: TGCGCCAGCAGCTTGGCACAGGGTGGCCGTTCACCCCTCCACTTT. Its translation: CASSLAQGGRSPLHF.

This sequence joins TRBV6-5 and TRBJ2-1; tentatively, D is TRBD2 (5 bases). Germline CDR1 and CDR2: MNHEY and SVGAGI. This CDR3 region has 15 residues. V was trimmed by 7 bases and J by 4 bases, leaving 17 bases between them. The CDR3: CASISPGSAYNEQFF. The DNA of the CDR3 is TGTGCCAGCATCAGTCCGGGGAGCGCGTACAATGAGCAGTTCTTC.